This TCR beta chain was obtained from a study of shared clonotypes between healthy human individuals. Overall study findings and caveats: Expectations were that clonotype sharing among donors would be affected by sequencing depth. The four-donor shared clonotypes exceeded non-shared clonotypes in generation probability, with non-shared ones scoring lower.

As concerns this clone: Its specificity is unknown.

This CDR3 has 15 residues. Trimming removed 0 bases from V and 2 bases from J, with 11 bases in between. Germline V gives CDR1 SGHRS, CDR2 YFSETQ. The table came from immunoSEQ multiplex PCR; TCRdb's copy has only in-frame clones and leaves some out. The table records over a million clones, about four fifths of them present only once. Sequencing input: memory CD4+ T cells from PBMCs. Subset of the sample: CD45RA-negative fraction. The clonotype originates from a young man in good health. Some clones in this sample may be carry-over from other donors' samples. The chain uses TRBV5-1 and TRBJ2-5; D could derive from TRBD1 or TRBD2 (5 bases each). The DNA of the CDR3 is TGCGCCAGCAGCTTGGTGGGGACCCTACAAGAGACCCAGTACTTC. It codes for CASSLVGTLQETQYF.